One T cell receptor (beta chain) is described in this entry. In germline, CDR1 is SGHRS, CDR2 YFSETQ. The CDR3 contains 16 residues. The sample comes from a study of T cell clusters in autoimmune cytopenias. In the study overall: TRB sequencing had a median about 55,000 reads and about 2,500 distinct clonotypes per sample.

TRB was amplified from approximately 250 ng of peripheral blood genomic DNA per sample. TRB was amplified by touch-down multiplex PCR, primer pools A and B combined. TCRdb re-called the multiplex PCR reads; one entry per CDR3 protein, DNA not given. Its table records several thousand distinct CDR3 sequences. The specimen sequenced was peripheral blood. The origin of this receptor is a human donor with an autoimmune cytopenia or autoimmune hepatitis (not recorded which). This chain links TRBV5-1 with TRBJ2-3; TCRdb gives TRBD2 as the D gene, but with no DNA this cannot be confirmed. CDR3 region: CASSLKAGGPPDTQYF.